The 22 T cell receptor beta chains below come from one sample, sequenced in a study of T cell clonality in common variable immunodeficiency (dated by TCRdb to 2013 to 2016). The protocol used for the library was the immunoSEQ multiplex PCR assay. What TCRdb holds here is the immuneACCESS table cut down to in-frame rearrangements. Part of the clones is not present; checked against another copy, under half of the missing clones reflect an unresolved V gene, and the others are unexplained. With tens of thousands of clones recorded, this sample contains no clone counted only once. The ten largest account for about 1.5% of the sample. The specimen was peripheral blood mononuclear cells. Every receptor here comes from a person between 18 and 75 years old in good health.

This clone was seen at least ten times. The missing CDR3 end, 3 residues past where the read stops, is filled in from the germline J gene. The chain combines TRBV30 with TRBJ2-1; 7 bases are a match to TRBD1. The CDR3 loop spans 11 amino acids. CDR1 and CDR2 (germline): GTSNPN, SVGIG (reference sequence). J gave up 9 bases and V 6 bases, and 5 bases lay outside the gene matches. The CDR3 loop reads CACVQGSEQFF. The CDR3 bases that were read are TGTGCCTGCGTACAGGGGAGTGAG.

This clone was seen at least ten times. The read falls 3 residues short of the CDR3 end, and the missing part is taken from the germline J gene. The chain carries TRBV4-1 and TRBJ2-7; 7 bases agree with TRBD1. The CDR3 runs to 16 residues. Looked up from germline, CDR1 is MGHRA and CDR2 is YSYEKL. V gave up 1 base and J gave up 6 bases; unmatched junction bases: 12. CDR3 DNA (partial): TGCGCCAGCAGCCAAGGGCCCCTCGACAGGGCGGCCGAG. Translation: CASSQGPLDRAAE. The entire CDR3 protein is CASSQGPLDRAAEQYF.

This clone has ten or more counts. The CDR3 sequence is CASNGQGGTYEQYF. CDR3 bases read: TGTGCCAGCAACGGACAGGGTGGGACCTACGAG. The J gene is TRBJ2-7, the V gene TRBV2; 8 bases match TRBD1. With the read ending 3 residues before the CDR3 end, the germline J gene is used to fill in that end. Germline V gene sequence: CDR1 SNHLY, CDR2 FYNNEI. The V gene end was trimmed by 7 bases and the J gene end by 2 bases; junction bases not matched to a gene: 7. The CDR3 totals 14 residues.

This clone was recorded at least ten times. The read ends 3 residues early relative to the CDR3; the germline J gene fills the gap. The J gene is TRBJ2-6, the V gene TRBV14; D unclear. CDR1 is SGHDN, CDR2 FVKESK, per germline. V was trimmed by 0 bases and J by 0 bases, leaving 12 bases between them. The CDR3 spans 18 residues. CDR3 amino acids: CASSQDHSLPSGANVLTF. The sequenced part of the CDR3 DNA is TGTGCCAGCAGCCAAGATCACAGTTTACCCTCTGGGGCCAACGTC.

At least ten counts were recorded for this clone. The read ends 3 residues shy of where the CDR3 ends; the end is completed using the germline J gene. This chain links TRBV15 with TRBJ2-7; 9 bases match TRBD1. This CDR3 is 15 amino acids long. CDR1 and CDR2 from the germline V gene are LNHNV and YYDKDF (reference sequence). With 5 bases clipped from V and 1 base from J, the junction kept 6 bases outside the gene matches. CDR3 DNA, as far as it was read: TGTGCCACCAGCTTCGGACAGGGGACTTCCTACGAG. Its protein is CATSFGQGTSYE. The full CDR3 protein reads CATSFGQGTSYEQYF.

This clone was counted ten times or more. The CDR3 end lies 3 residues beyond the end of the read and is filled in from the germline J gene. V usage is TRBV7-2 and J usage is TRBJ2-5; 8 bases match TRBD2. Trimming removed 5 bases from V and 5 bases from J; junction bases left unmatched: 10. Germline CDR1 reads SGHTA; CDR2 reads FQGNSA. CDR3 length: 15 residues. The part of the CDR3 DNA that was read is TGTGCCAGCAGCCAGAATGGCGGGAGGAGGGAGACC. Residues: CASSQNGGRRET. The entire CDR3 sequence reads CASSQNGGRRETQYF.

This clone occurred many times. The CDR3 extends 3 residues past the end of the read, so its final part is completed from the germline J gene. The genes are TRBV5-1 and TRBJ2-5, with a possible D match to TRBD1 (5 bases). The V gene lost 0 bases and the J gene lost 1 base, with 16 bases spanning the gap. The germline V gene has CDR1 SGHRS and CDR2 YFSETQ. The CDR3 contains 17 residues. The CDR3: CASSLGGGAPFQETQYF. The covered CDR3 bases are TGCGCCAGCAGCTTGGGGGGTGGGGCACCCTTCCAAGAGACC.

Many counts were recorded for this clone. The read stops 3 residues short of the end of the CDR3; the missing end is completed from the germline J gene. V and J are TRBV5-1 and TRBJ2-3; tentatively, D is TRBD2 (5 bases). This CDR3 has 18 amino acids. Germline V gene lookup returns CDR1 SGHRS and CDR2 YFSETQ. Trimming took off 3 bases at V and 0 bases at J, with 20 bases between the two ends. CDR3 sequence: CASSSIAGLLTSTDTQYF. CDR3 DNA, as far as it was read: TGCGCCAGCAGCTCCATAGCCGGACTTCTCACTAGCACAGATACG.

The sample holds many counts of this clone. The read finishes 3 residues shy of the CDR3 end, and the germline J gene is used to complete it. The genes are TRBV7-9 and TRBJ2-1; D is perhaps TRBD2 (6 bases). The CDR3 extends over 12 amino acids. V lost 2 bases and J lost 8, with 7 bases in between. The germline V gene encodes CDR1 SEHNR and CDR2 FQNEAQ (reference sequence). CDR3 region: CASSLSGDEQFF. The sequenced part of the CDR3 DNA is TGTGCCAGCAGCTTATCGGGGGATGAG.

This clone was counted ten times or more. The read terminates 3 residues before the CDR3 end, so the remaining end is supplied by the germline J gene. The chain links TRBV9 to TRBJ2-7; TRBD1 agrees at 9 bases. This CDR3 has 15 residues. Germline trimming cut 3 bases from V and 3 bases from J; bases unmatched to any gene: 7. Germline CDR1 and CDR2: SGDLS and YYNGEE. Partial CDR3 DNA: TGTGCCAGCAGCGCCGACGACAGGGGGGTCTACGAG. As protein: CASSADDRGVYE. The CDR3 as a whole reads CASSADDRGVYEQYF.

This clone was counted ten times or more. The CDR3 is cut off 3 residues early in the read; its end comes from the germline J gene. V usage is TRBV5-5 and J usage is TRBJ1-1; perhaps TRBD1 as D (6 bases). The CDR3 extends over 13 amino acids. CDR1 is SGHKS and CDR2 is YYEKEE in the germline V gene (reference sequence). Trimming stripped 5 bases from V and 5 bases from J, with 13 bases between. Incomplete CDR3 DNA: TGTGCCAGCAGGTCGACAGGAACGACTGAA. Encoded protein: CASRSTGTTE. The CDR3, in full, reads CASRSTGTTEAFF.

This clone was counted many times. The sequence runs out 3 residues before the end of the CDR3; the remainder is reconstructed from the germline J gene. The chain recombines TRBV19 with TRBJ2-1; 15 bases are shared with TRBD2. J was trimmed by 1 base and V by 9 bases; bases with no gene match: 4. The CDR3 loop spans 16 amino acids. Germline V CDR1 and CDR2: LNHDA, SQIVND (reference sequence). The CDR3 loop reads CASGLAGGLSYNEQFF. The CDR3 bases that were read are TGTGCCAGCGGACTAGCGGGAGGGTTATCCTACAATGAG. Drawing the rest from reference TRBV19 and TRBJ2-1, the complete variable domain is DGGITQSPKYLFRKEGQNVTLSCEQNLNHDAMYWYRQDPGQGLRLIYYSQIVNDFQKGDIAEGYSVSREKKESFPLTVTSAQKNPTAFYLCASGLAGGLSYNEQFFGPGTRLTVL.

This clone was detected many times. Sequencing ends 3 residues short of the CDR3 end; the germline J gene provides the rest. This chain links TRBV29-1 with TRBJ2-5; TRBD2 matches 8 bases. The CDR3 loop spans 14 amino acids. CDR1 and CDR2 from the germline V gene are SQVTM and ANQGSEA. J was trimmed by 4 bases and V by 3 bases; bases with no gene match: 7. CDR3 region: CSVDVSGMRETQYF. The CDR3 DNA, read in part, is TGCAGCGTTGATGTTAGCGGGATGAGAGAGACC.

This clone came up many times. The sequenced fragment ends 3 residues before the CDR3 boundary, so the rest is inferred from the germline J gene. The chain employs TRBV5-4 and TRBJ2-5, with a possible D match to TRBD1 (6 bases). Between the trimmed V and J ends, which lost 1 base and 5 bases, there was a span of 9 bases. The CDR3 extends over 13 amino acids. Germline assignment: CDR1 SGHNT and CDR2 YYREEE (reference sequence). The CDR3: CASSLIQGETQYF. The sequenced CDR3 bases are TGTGCCAGCAGCTTGATCCAGGGGGAGACC.

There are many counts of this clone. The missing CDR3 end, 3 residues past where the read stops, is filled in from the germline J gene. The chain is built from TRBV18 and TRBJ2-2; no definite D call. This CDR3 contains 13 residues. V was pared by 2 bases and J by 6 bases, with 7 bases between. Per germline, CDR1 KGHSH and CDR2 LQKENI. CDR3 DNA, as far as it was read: TGTGCCAGCTCACCATCCCAGGCCGGGGAG. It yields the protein CASSPSQAGE. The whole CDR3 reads CASSPSQAGELFF.

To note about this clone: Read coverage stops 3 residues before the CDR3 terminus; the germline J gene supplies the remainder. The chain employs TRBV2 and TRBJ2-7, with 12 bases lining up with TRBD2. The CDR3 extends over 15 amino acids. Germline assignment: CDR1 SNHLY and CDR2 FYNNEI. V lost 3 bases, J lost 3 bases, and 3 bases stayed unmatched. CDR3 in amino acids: CASSDQGLAGYEQYF. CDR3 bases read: TGTGCCAGCAGTGACCAGGGACTAGCGGGCTACGAG.

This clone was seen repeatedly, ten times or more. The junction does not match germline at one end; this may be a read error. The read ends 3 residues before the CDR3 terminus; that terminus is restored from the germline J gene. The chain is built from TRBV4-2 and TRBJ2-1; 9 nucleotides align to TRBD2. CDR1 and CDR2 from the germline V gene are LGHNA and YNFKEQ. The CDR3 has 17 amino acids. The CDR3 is CASSQEPAGGSSNEQFF. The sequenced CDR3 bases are TGCGCCAGCAGCCAAGAACCAGCGGGAGGTTCGTCCAATGAG.

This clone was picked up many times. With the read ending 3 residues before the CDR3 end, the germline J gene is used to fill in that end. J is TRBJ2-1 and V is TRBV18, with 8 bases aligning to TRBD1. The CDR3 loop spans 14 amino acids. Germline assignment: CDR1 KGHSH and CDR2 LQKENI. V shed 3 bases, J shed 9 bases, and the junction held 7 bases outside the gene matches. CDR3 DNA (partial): TGTGCCAGCTCACCGCTGGACAGGGTGGGTGAG. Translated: CASSPLDRVGE. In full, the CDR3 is CASSPLDRVGEQFF.

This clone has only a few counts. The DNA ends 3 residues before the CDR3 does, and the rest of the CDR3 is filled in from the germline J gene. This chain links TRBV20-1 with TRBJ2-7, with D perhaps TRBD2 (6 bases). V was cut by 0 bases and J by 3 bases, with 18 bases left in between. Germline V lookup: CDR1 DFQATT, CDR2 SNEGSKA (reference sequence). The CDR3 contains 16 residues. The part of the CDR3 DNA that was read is TGCAGTGCTAGAGATGGGACTGTTGATGATAGCTACGAG. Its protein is CSARDGTVDDSYE. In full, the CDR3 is CSARDGTVDDSYEQYF.

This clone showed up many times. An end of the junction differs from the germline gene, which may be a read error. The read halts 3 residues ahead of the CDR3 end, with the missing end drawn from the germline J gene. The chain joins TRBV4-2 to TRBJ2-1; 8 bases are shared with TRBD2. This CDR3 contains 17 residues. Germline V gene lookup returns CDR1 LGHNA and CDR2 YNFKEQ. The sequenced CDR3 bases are TGCGCCAGCAGCCAAGAAAGAGGGACTAGCTCCTACAATGAG. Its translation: CASSQERGTSSYNE. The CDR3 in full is CASSQERGTSSYNEQFF.

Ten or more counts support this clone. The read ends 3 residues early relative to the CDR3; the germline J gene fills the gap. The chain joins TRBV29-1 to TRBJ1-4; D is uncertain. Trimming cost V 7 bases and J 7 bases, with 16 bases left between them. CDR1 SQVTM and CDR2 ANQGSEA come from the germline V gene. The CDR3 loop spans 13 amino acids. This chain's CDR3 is CSGSTRGGEKLFF. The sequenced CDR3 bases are TGCAGCGGATCTACACGGGGTGGTGAAAAA. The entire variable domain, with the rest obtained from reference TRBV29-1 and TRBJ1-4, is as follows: SAVISQKPSRDICQRGTSLTIQCQVDSQVTMMFWYRQQPGQSLTLIATANQGSEATYESGFVIDKFPISRPNLTFSTLTVSNMSPEDSSIYLCSGSTRGGEKLFFGSGTQLSVL.

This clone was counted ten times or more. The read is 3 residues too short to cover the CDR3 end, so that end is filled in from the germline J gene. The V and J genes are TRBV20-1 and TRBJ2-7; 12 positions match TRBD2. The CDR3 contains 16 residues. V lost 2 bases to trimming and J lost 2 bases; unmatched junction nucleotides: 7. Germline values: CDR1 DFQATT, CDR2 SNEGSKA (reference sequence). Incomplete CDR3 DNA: TGCAGTGCTAGAACGCTACTAGCGGGAGGCCCCTACGAG. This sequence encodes CSARTLLAGGPYE. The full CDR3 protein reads CSARTLLAGGPYEQYF.